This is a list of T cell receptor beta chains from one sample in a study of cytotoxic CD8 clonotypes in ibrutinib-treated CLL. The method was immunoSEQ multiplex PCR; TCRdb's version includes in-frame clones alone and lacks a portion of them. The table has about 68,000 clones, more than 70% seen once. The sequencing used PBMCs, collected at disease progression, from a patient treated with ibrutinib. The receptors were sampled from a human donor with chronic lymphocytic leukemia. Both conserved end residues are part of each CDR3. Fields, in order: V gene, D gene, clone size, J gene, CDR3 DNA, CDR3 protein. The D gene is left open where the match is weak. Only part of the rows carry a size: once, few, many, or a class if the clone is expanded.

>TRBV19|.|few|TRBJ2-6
TGTGCCAGTAGTATTCGACAGAACCCTGGGGCCAACGTCCTGACTTTC
CASSIRQNPGANVLTF
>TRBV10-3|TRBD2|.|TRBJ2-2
TGTGCCATCAAGGGACTAGCGGGCACCGGGGAGCTGTTTTTT
CAIKGLAGTGELFF
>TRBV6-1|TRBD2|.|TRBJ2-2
TGTGCCAGCAGTGAGGCTAGCGGGTACACCGGGGAGCTGTTTTTT
CASSEASGYTGELFF
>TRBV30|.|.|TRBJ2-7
TGTGCCTGGCTCACCGGGACCGAGCAGTACTTC
CAWLTGTEQYF
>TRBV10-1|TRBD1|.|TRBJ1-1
TGCGCCAGCAGTAGTATCCAGGGGGCGATCGACACTGAAGCTTTCTTT
CASSSIQGAIDTEAFF
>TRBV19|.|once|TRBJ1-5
TGTGCCAGTAGTATAGCCCACCTGCAGGCCCAGCATTTT
CASSIAHLQAQHF
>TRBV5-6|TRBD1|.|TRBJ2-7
TGTGCCAGCAGCTCAGGACAGGGCCACGAGCAGTACTTC
CASSSGQGHEQYF
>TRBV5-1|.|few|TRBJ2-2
TGCGCCAGCACCCTACAGGGTCGCACCGGGGAGCTGTTTTTT
CASTLQGRTGELFF
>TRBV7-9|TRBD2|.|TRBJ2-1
TGTGCCATCCAGGGCGCGGGAGATGAGCAGTTCTTC
CAIQGAGDEQFF
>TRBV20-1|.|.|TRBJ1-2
TGCAGTGCCCCGGGTAACTATGGCTACACCTTC
CSAPGNYGYTF
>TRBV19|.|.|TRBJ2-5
TGTGCCAGTAGCCTAACACAACTAGCCCCGGAGACCCAGTACTTC
CASSLTQLAPETQYF
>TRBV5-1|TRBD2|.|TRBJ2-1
TGCGCCAGCAGCTTGGATACTAGCGAAACCTACAATGAGCAGTTCTTC
CASSLDTSETYNEQFF
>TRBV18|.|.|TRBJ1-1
TGTGCCAGCTCACCACCCCGGGGAGCGAACACTGAAGCTTTCTTT
CASSPPRGANTEAFF
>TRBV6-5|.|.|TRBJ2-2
TGTGCCAGCAGTTACTCCCCAGGGCGAACCGGGGAGCTGTTTTTT
CASSYSPGRTGELFF
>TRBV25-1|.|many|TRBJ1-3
TGTGCCAGCAGTGAATATCTTGGGGGCTCTGGAAACACCATATATTTT
CASSEYLGGSGNTIYF
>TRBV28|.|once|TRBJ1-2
TGTGCCAGCAGCGCCGTCCCCGGGGCCGGCTACACCTTC
CASSAVPGAGYTF
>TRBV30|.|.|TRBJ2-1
TGTGCCTGGAGTTTGGACTGGGCGCGGTACGAGCAGTTCTTC
CAWSLDWARYEQFF
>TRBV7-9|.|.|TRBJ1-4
TGTGCCAGCAGCTTAGACGGCACAACTAATGAAAAACTGTTTTTT
CASSLDGTTNEKLFF
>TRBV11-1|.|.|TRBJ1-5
TGTGCCAGCAGCTTACGTTGCGGGCAGGGGATCTATAGCAATCAGCCCCAGCATTTT
CASSLRCGQGIYSNQPQHF
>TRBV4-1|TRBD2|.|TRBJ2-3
TGCGCCAGCAGCCAACCCAAGGGACTAAACACAGATACGCAGTATTTT
CASSQPKGLNTDTQYF
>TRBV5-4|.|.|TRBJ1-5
TGTGCCAGCAGCTTGGTCCGAGGGTATCAGCCCCAGCATTTT
CASSLVRGYQPQHF
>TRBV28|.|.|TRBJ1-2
TGTGCCAGCAGTTTCCCCAGGGCCTATGGCTACACCTTC
CASSFPRAYGYTF
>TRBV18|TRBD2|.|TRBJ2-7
TGTGCCAGCTCACCACAGGCGGGAGGGATCGACGAGCAGTACTTC
CASSPQAGGIDEQYF
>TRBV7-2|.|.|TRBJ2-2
TGTGCCAGCAGCTCAAAAACCGGGGAGCTGTTTTTT
CASSSKTGELFF
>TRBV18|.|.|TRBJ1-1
TGTGCCAGCTCACCATCTTGGGGGACTGAAGCTTTCTTT
CASSPSWGTEAFF
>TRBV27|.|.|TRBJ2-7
TGTGCCAGCAAAAGGGAGAGGGGCTCCTACGAGCAGTACTTC
CASKRERGSYEQYF
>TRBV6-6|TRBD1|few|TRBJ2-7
TGTGCCAGCAGTTTCGACAGGGGTACCTACGAGCAGTACTTC
CASSFDRGTYEQYF
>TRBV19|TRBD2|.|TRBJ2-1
TGTGCCAGTAGAAAACTTACTAGCGGGAGGTACAATGAGCAGTTCTTC
CASRKLTSGRYNEQFF
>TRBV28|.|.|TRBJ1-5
TGTGCCAGCAGTTTCAGCGGGCTCATCAATCAGCCCCAGCATTTT
CASSFSGLINQPQHF
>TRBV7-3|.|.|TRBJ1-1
TGTGCCAGCAGCTTAGGGGGTAAGGTCACTGAAGCTTTCTTT
CASSLGGKVTEAFF
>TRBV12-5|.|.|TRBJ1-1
TGTGCTAGTGGTCAAACCCGGTCAATCCATCGCGCTGAAGCTTTCTTT
CASGQTRSIHRAEAFF